Below are 18 T cell receptor beta chains sequenced from a single sample in a study of T cells after yellow fever vaccination (dated by TCRdb to the late 2010s). What the treatment or condition label conveys for this sample: live attenuated yellow fever vaccine strain. Library preparation employed 5' RACE. These reads were obtained on an Illumina HiSeq 2500. TCRdb redid the processing of the public reads, applying fastp at Q25 and MiXCR, and retained in-frame beta chains. Rows are unified per CDR3 protein, each entry keeping the most common DNA and genes. This sample gives 500,000 to 650,000 distinct CDR3 sequences in total; about 17% of them show up just once. 15% to 20% of the sample belongs to the ten largest clones. This sample comprised PBMCs, obtained 5 days after the first yellow fever vaccination. The receptors shown here come from a man younger than 35 who received the YFV17D yellow fever vaccine.

V is TRBV12-3 or TRBV12-4 and J is TRBJ1-5; D perhaps matches TRBD1 (6 bases). Trimming removed 6 bases at V and 7 bases at J, with 10 bases between. This CDR3 contains 12 residues. This chain's CDR3 is CASREQGQPQHF. Here the CDR3 DNA reads TGTGCCAGCAGAGAACAGGGACAGCCCCAGCATTTT.

This sequence joins TRBV6-5 and TRBJ1-2; 8 bases match TRBD1. The germline gives CDR1 MNHEY, CDR2 SVGAGI. J was trimmed by 7 bases and V by 2 bases; bases with no gene match: 12. CDR3 length equals 16 residues. CDR3 nucleotides: TGTGCCAGCAGTTACGGGCCCGGACAGGGCGCGGGTGGCTACACCTTC. It encodes CASSYGPGQGAGGYTF.

A few counts support this clonotype. The chain uses TRBV27 and TRBJ1-3; no definite D call. In germline, CDR1 is MNHEY, CDR2 SMNVEV (reference sequence). This CDR3 is 15 amino acids long. V was trimmed by 0 bases and J by 2 bases, leaving 8 bases between them. CDR3 sequence reads: CASSLSIIPGNTIYF. The CDR3, as DNA: TGTGCCAGCAGTTTATCGATCATCCCTGGAAACACCATATATTTT.

In this sample, this clonotype turned up a few times. V and J are TRBV4-1 and TRBJ1-5, with 10 nucleotides matching TRBD1. Germline V gene lookup returns CDR1 MGHRA and CDR2 YSYEKL. The CDR3 contains 17 residues. V was clipped by 5 bases and J by 6 bases; unmatched bases: 13. The CDR3 region has the DNA TGCGCCAGCAGCTCCCAGACTGCGACAGGGGGCGGTCAGCCCCAGCATTTT. Amino acids: CASSSQTATGGGQPQHF.

In this sample, this clonotype turned up many times. The chain is built from TRBV5-1 and TRBJ2-3; 11 bases match TRBD1. Germline V CDR1 and CDR2: SGHRS, YFSETQ. The CDR3 sequence is 14 residues long. V was clipped by 4 bases and J by 6 bases; unmatched bases: 4. CDR3 residues: CASSPGQGADTQYF. DNA for the CDR3: TGCGCCAGCAGCCCCGGACAGGGGGCGGATACGCAGTATTTT.

The rearrangement joins TRBV28 to TRBJ2-7, with 14 positions matching TRBD2. With 5 bases clipped from V and 4 bases from J, the junction kept 16 bases outside the gene matches. Germline-derived CDR1 and CDR2 are MDHEN and SYDVKM. CDR3 length equals 19 residues. The CDR3 loop is CASSQPPWTSGGPRYEQYV. The CDR3 region has the DNA TGTGCCAGCAGTCAACCCCCGTGGACTAGCGGGGGGCCGAGATACGAGCAGTACGTC.

The CDR3 DNA follows: TGTGCCAGCAGCTTATGGGGGACAGGCAATGAGCAGTTCTTC. Translation gives CASSLWGTGNEQFF. The chain joins TRBV7-2 to TRBJ2-1; 8 bases agree with TRBD1. Germline-derived CDR1 and CDR2 are SGHTA and FQGNSA. This CDR3 contains 14 residues. J gave up 6 bases and V 2 bases, and 3 bases lay outside the gene matches.

CDR3 protein: CASSLMGRGSEAFF. As DNA, the CDR3 is TGTGCCAGCAGTTTAATGGGTCGCGGTTCTGAAGCTTTCTTT. V gene TRBV12-3 or TRBV12-4 combines with J gene TRBJ1-1; D is uncertain. The CDR3 is made up of 14 amino acids. The V end was cut by 2 bases, the J end by 6 bases, with 13 bases between.

This clonotype was seen more than once but under ten times. The chain is built from TRBV7-2 and TRBJ2-5, with D unclear. The CDR3 consists of 14 residues. From germline, CDR1 is SGHTA and CDR2 FQGNSA. Trimming cost V 9 bases and J 0 bases, with 14 bases left between them. The CDR3 DNA sequence: TGTGCCAGTGGACGGCCTGTCCACCAAGAGACCCAGTACTTC. Translation gives CASGRPVHQETQYF.

The V call is TRBV4-1, the J call TRBJ1-4; D is possibly TRBD1 (5 bases). The V and J ends lost 8 bases and 0 bases respectively, with 13 bases between them. The V gene's germline CDR1 is MGHRA and CDR2 YSYEKL. CDR3 size: 15 residues. The CDR3 nucleotides are TGCGCCAGCGGAGGGGTGTTCGCAACTAATGAAAAACTGTTTTTT. Translating gives CASGGVFATNEKLFF.

Comment on this clonotype: Mismatch with germline at one junction end may stem from a read error. The chain combines TRBV5-1 with TRBJ2-2; D is possibly TRBD1 (6 bases). This CDR3 has 15 amino acids. Germline V gene sequence: CDR1 SGHRS, CDR2 YFSETQ. The CDR3 sequence: CASSLRQGNPGELFF. CDR3 coding DNA: TGCGCCAGCAGCTTGAGGCAGGGGAACCCCGGGGAGCTGTTTTTT.

The J gene is TRBJ2-5, the V gene TRBV14; D call uncertain. The V gene's germline CDR1 is SGHDN and CDR2 FVKESK. The CDR3 totals 15 residues. Between the trimmed V and J ends, which lost 5 bases and 2 bases, there was a span of 15 bases. CDR3: CASSLGKLIQETQYF. The CDR3 region has the DNA TGTGCCAGCAGCTTGGGGAAGCTTATTCAAGAGACCCAGTACTTC.

This clonotype was counted ten times or more. The gene calls are TRBV5-1 and TRBJ2-3, with D possibly TRBD2 on 5 matching bases. This CDR3 has 12 amino acids. Germline CDR1 and CDR2: SGHRS and YFSETQ. V lost 6 bases, J lost 6 bases, and 11 bases lay in between. For the CDR3, the DNA is TGCGCCAGCACCAGCGAGGGTGATACGCAGTATTTT. This gives the protein CASTSEGDTQYF. Filled out from reference TRBV5-1 and TRBJ2-3, the complete variable domain reads KAGVTQTPRYLIKTRGQQVTLSCSPISGHRSVSWYQQTPGQGLQFLFEYFSETQRNKGNFPGRFSGRQFSNSRSEMNVSTLELGDSALYLCASTSEGDTQYFGPGTRLTVL.

This clonotype has at least ten counts. The V gene is TRBV12-3 or TRBV12-4, the J gene TRBJ2-3, with D possibly matching TRBD1 (6 bases). The length of the CDR3 is 12 residues. Trimming left V 6 bases short and J 5 bases short, with 9 bases between. This CDR3 reads CASSTGQDTQYF. The CDR3 DNA reads as TGTGCCAGCAGCACAGGGCAAGATACGCAGTATTTT.

The V gene is TRBV6-1, the J gene TRBJ2-1; TRBD2 agrees at 8 bases. Per germline, CDR1 MNHNS and CDR2 SASEGT. This CDR3 is built from 16 residues. Losses at the gene ends were 7 bases for V and 10 bases for J; bases not matched to a gene: 18. The CDR3 region is CASTTERAGGSREQFF. CDR3 coding DNA: TGTGCCAGCACAACTGAGAGGGCGGGGGGCTCAAGGGAGCAGTTCTTC.

In this sample, this clonotype turned up many times. This rearrangement joins TRBV12-3 or TRBV12-4 to TRBJ1-5; TRBD1 matches 11 bases. This CDR3 is built from 16 residues. The trim removed 2 bases at V and 6 bases at J, leaving 6 bases unmatched. The CDR3 protein is CASSLPDRGLGQPQHF. Written as DNA, the CDR3 is TGTGCCAGCAGTTTACCGGACAGGGGGCTTGGTCAGCCCCAGCATTTT.

The V gene is TRBV5-4, the J gene TRBJ2-1; 10 bases line up with TRBD1. Germline values: CDR1 SGHNT, CDR2 YYREEE (reference sequence). The CDR3 spans 14 residues. V lost 6 bases to trimming and J lost 6 bases; unmatched junction nucleotides: 6. CDR3 coding DNA: TGTGCCAGCACCGGGACAGGGGATGGCAATGAGCAGTTCTTC. Amino acids: CASTGTGDGNEQFF.

The V gene is TRBV5-1, the J gene TRBJ2-7, with D possibly TRBD1 on 7 matching bases. This CDR3 contains 13 residues. Trimming removed 5 bases from V and 0 bases from J, with 9 bases in between. Germline V gene sequence: CDR1 SGHRS, CDR2 YFSETQ. The CDR3 coding sequence is TGCGCCAGCAGGCGGGACAGCTCCTACGAGCAGTACTTC. Protein: CASRRDSSYEQYF.